This TCR beta chain was found in a study of cytomegalovirus exposure and HLA in healthy donors. Study context: Both the 120 validation repertoires and the approximately 700 first-cohort repertoires used the same platform, as reported by a later analysis. The study's findings and limits: For most TCR sequences rarity was the rule, although some public TCRs occurred in many donors. Some TCR beta chains (roughly 160 of them) were listed as cytomegalovirus-associated. Using the classifier, cytomegalovirus status was reportedly diagnosed with high specificity and sensitivity.

A remark on this clone: The target antigen is unknown.

Here immunoSEQ multiplex PCR was the method, and the copy in TCRdb shows in-frame clones only, minus some. Of under 200,000 clones listed, 90% to 97% are singletons. Trimming left V 1 base short and J 0 bases short, with 4 bases between. The CDR3 has 15 residues. The germline gives CDR1 SGHAT, CDR2 FQNNGV. Sample: PBMCs. The receptor was derived from a woman under 30 in good health and CMV-seronegative. The V gene is TRBV11-2, the J gene TRBJ2-6; D is ambiguous. This chain's CDR3 is CASSLGSSGANVLTF. The CDR3 DNA sequence: TGTGCCAGCAGCTTAGGGAGCTCTGGGGCCAACGTCCTGACTTTC.